This T cell receptor beta chain was recovered during a study of cytomegalovirus exposure and HLA in healthy donors (TCRdb year 2017). Describing the broader study: According to an earlier analysis of a few hundred of the donors, 150 million to 200 million T cells yielded 95 million to 140 million unique TCR beta sequences and about 300 Gb of sequence data. An early release that covered around 590 HLA-typed donors contained 250 to 350 gigabases of sequencing data and 85 million to 100 million unique TCR sequences. On average, roughly 250,000 unique TCR beta nucleotide sequences were sequenced per donor among some 420 genotyped donors of the cohort, with 15% to 20% of those sequences being non-productive. The study combined high-throughput TCR immunosequencing, statistical association of individual TCRs with disease status, and machine learning to predict cytomegalovirus infection status. The study aimed to test whether cataloging public T cell receptors could reveal signatures of past pathogen exposure. In an earlier analysis of a few hundred of the donors, high-throughput TCR beta sequencing was used to judge whether each TCR beta V gene segment behaved as functional or pseudogenic. A later analysis re-examined previously published TCR beta repertoires from roughly 650 donors and added high-resolution HLA genotyping to investigate patterns of TCR occurrence. In the later analysis, no new phenotypic data were used to find candidate immune exposures; instead, reliance was placed on TCR beta sequences and their occurrence across donors. The study used immunosequencing to profile the T cell repertoires of 600 to 850 subjects and linked those repertoires to cytomegalovirus serostatus. Four to six DR-DQ haplotypes were handled as single units for association and clustering, since linkage in the cohort was strong. Both class I and class II loci were covered by HLA typing, at four-digit resolution. All discovery cohort repertoires had been generated on a single sequencing platform. In addition to the first cohort of 666 subjects, a separate validation cohort of 100 to 150 different subjects was used. Genome-wide SNP genotypes for about 65% of the 666 donors were used in a later genetic analysis, which treated that subset as a discovery cohort. Donor age, sex, ethnicity and CMV serostatus were compiled together with the repertoire data. Among the roughly 410 genotyped donors, around 81% belonged to the genetic ancestry cluster associated with self-reported Caucasian donors. The number of donors typed differed by locus, with 629-630 for A, B, C, DRB1 and DQB1, around 500 for DQA1, 606 for DPA1, and some 440 for DPB1.

On the study overall, not on this receptor specifically: Because some donors lacked HLA typing at each locus, the association tests relied only on the typed subset. The classifier was reported to diagnose cytomegalovirus status with high specificity and sensitivity in both the original cohort and the validation cohort. In a later analysis, most CMV-associated TCR beta chains were found to appear HLA-restricted, with HLA associations seemingly driven largely by CMV exposure. In a later analysis, some 18,000 TCR beta sequences were associated with specific HLA alleles at a false discovery rate of 0.05. Compared with the approximately 670-donor mean, donors in an Asian-associated ancestry cluster had fewer N-insertions in productive TCRs, according to a later genetic analysis. A later analysis found that TCR association rates varied across HLA loci, with DRB1 alleles showing the most associated TCRs and HLA-C alleles the fewest. According to a later analysis, parvovirus B19, influenza, CMV and Epstein-Barr virus appeared linked to several top co-occurrence clusters. A later genetic analysis associated a missense DCLRE1C variant with V-gene and J-gene trimming of TCR beta chains, and an independent cohort replicated the association. Linkage disequilibrium might explain the correlated functional status among segregating V segments, but an unknown experimental factor could not be ruled out. A further reported finding was that TCR beta sequences accurately predicted the HLA-A and HLA-B alleles for most subjects in the first cohort. About 15 rarely observed V segments, including chromosome 9 orphons, were excluded from the earlier analysis of just under 600 of the donors because counts were too low. The study listed 150 to 200 TCR beta chains as associated with cytomegalovirus. When HLA alleles, especially DR and DQ, strongly co-occurred, attributing TCR associations to individual alleles was difficult. Broadly in line with IMGT annotations, most TCR beta V segments showed up in productive rearrangements about 87% or about 30% of the time in an earlier analysis of around 600 of the donors. The authors suggested that the approach could potentially be extended to other disease states and immunological phenotypes. In vitro tests confirmed that a few of the cytomegalovirus-associated TCR beta chains recognize cytomegalovirus antigens. For the cohort, immune exposure information was limited to CMV serostatus. Roughly uniform sequencing depth across donors was assumed in presence/absence analyses, although this assumption may not hold. The sequencing pipeline was judged likely to have produced a cluster of highly shared sequence variants as a technical artifact. Some IMGT-functional V segments, including TRBV6-2 and TRBV6-3, could not be distinguished by the 87-base-pair reads and were therefore excluded. Compared with equally common non-associated chains, HLA-associated TCR beta chains in a later analysis were more clonally expanded and had lower generation probabilities. Across donors, most TCR sequences were observed very rarely, whereas some public TCRs were present in many individuals. This cohort had only TCR beta chains sequenced, and the lack of alpha or paired-chain data limited which features could be detected.

The library was prepared using the immunoSEQ multiplex PCR assay. The multiplex PCR relied on a mix of 60 forward primers for TCR Vbeta segments and 13 reverse primers for TCR Jbeta segments. The CDR3 region of rearranged TCR beta genes was amplified from genomic DNA with a multiplex PCR assay. Amplified TCR beta libraries were sequenced as 87-base-pair reads on the Illumina HiSeq System. The published analysis was carried out like this. Across the 500 to 850 repertoires, a later analysis counted 60 million to 90 million unique TCR beta chains, some 11 million of which were shared by at least two donors. Raw reads were error-corrected and collapsed into unique sequences by a nearest-neighbor algorithm in which closely related sequences were merged to remove PCR and sequencing errors. CDR3 sequences were aligned to IMGT reference sequences to assign V, D and J gene segments. For a sequence to be retained, a match of at least six nucleotides was required to both a V gene segment and a J gene segment. A rearrangement was called productive if the CDR3 had no stop codons and remained in frame with V and J, and every other rearrangement was called non-productive. Following IMGT convention, CDR3 was defined as the stretch from the second conserved V-encoded cysteine up to the conserved J-encoded phenylalanine. The earlier analysis of 550 to 650 of the donors excluded any sequence lacking an unambiguous match to a single V gene segment. In an earlier analysis of 587 of the donors, V segments were called functional above 56.7% productive rearrangements and were called segregating when the between-donor standard deviation exceeded 5%. A statistical classification framework was developed to diagnose cytomegalovirus status using the catalog of TCR beta chain sequences. In a later analysis, TCR nucleotide sequences were compared against IMGT/GENE-DB human TR gene sequences so that V and J genes could be assigned. A later analysis assigned CDR3 sequences and most-parsimonious VDJ recombination scenarios with the TCRdist pipeline. A later analysis defined each TCR beta chain by its CDR3 amino acid sequence plus V-gene family, and excluded reads lacking a unique V-gene family. As a way to deal with suspected cross-contamination and a sequencing artifact, a later analysis dropped approximately 570 nucleotide sequences that were highly shared and had low generation probability. In a later analysis, a clonal expansion index for each public chain was calculated from normalized within-repertoire ranks of inferred template counts. Generation probabilities in a later analysis came from a VDJ recombination model fitted to out-of-frame rearrangements, and those results were checked against IGoR. In a later analysis, hypergeometric tests were used to score TCR-TCR, TCR-HLA and TCR-CMV co-occurrence, with a repertoire-size bias correction applied to TCR pairs. False discovery rates were estimated in a later analysis by permuting HLA or CMV assignments 20 times. In a later analysis, co-occurring TCRs were grouped using DBSCAN, and TCRdist sequence similarity was added for clustering within HLA-allele-positive subsets. Repertoires with fewer than 30,000 or more than 120,000 public chains, plus five repertoires with anomalous nucleotide sharing, were excluded from co-occurrence clustering. In TCRdb, the immuneACCESS table is reduced to in-frame sequences with V and J assigned. These tables do not hold every clone; where another copy was compared, an unresolved V gene accounts for under half, and the others remain unexplained. From that table come the V and J calls and clone size; the DNA was used to work out D and trimming. For this sample there are 150,000 to 200,000 clones; 70% to 85% appear just once. Over 1.1% of the sample is in the top ten clones.

The cohort comprised 710 or so healthy bone marrow donors. At the time of sampling, every cohort member was nominally healthy, though immune exposures that went unrecorded were likely present. The donor was CMV seronegative and was included in the group of a few hundred seronegative cohort members. A peripheral blood sample was collected from each donor, and TCR beta sequencing was performed on peripheral blood mononuclear cells. Genomic DNA extraction from the blood cell samples was performed with the Qiagen DNeasy Blood Extraction Kit. As to this clone: Its antigen is currently not known. No qualities accompany the bases; no much larger clone lies one base away.

In the germline V gene, CDR1 corresponds to SGHRS and CDR2 to YFSETQ. The CDR3 covers 14 residues, taking in both the cysteine and the phenylalanine. Solely the CDR3 DNA is kept, with 42 bases framed from the first base. V is clipped by 4 bases and J by 8 bases, and the sequence between their germline boundaries is 16 bases long. Sequenced sample: PBMCs. This clonotype was sampled from a male donor in good health and CMV-seronegative. The sequence joins TRBV5-1 to TRBJ1-3; 6 matching bases give a weak D call of TRBD1. The DNA sequence is TGCGCCAGCAGCCTACGCAACAGGGCGGACACCATATATTTT. The resulting protein is CASSLRNRADTIYF. Reference TRBV5-1 and TRBJ1-3 genes cover what lies past the CDR3, so the full variable domain is KAGVTQTPRYLIKTRGQQVTLSCSPISGHRSVSWYQQTPGQGLQFLFEYFSETQRNKGNFPGRFSGRQFSNSRSEMNVSTLELGDSALYLCASSLRNRADTIYFGEGSWLTVV.